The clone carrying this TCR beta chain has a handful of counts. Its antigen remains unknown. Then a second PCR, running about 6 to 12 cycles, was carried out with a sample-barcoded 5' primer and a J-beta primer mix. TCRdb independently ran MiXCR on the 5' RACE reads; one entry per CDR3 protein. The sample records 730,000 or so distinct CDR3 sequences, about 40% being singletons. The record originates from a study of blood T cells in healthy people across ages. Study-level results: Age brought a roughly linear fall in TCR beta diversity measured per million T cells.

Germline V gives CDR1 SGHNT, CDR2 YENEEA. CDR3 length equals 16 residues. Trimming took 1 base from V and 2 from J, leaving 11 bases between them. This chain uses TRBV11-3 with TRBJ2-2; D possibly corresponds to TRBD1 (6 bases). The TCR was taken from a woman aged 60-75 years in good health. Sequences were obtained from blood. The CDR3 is CASSLGGGPNTGELFF. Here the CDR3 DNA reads TGTGCCAGCAGCTTAGGAGGGGGTCCAAACACCGGGGAGCTGTTTTTT.